This T cell receptor beta chain was obtained from a study of graft-versus-host responses after intestinal transplantation. Study conclusions and caveats: Some GvH clones were seen earlier in gut or blood, suggesting intestinal origin.

Profiling relied on immunoSEQ multiplex PCR, and the TCRdb table lists in-frame clones only, not all of them. The sample consists of 85,000 to 100,000 clones, around 92% of them appearing once. Note on this clone: Its antigen remains unidentified.

Sequences were derived from unstimulated CD8+ T cells sorted from spleen or lymph node cells, sampled before transplant. The sequence was collected from a human donor who was the organ donor for an intestinal transplant.

The CDR3 sequence is CASSPLTGNTGELFF. The CDR3, as DNA: TGTGCCAGCAGCCCTCTAACGGGGAACACCGGGGAGCTGTTTTTT. The J gene is TRBJ2-2, the V gene TRBV4-2, with D hard to call. The V gene's germline CDR1 is LGHNA and CDR2 YNFKEQ. V lost 4 bases, J lost 1 base, and 10 bases lay in between. The CDR3 spans 15 residues.